This TCR beta chain was documented in a study of cytomegalovirus exposure and HLA in healthy donors. Study-wide background: Roughly four fifths of 398 genotyped donors fell in the Caucasian-associated ancestry cluster. Overall study results and limits: TCR beta sequences numbering around 15,000 were associated with HLA alleles at 0.05 false discovery rate in a later analysis. Sequencing likely caused a cluster of highly shared sequence variants. Analyses of presence and absence presupposed an approximately uniform sequencing depth across donors.

CDR3 length: 15 residues. V lost 5 bases, J lost 7 bases, and 7 bases stayed unmatched. Looked up from germline, CDR1 is SNHLY and CDR2 is FYNNEI. Researchers ran the PCR with 60 Vbeta and 13 Jbeta primers. Sequenced by immunoSEQ multiplex PCR; TCRdb stores in-frame clones only, minus some. The data hold 150,000 to 200,000 clones, with 75% observed a single time. With regard to this clone: Its target is not known.

Sequencing used PBMCs. The TCR sequence derives from a male donor in good health and CMV-seronegative. The chain carries TRBV2 and TRBJ2-1, with 11 nucleotides matching TRBD2. CDR3 sequence (DNA): TGTGCCAGCAGTCCACTAGCGGGAGAGAGGAATGAGCAGTTCTTC. Protein sequence: CASSPLAGERNEQFF.